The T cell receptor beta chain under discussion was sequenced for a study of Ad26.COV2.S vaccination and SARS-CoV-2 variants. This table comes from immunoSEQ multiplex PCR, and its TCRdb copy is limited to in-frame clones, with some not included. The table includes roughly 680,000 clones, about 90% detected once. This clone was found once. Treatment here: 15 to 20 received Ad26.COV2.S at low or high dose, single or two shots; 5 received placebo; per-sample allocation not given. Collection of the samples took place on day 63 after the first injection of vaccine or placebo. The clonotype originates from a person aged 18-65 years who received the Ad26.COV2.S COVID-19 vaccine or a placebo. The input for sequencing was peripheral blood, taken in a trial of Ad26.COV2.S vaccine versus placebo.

The CDR3 coding sequence is TGTGCCAGCTCGCAGCCGGGGACTGAATCCTACGAGCAGTACTTC. Amino acid sequence: CASSQPGTESYEQYF. The rearrangement uses TRBV18 and TRBJ2-7; D may be TRBD2 (6 bases). Per the germline V gene, CDR1 is KGHSH and CDR2 is LQKENI. The CDR3 is 15 amino acids. Trimming took 6 bases from V and 1 from J, leaving 16 bases between them.